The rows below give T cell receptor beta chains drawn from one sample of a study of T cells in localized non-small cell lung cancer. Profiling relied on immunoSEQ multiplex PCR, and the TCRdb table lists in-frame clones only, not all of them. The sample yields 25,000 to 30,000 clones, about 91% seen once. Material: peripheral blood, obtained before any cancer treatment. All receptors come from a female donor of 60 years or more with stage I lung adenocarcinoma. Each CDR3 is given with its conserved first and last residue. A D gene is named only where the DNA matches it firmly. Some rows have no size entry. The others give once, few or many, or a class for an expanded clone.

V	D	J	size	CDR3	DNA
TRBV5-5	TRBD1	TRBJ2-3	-	CASYSGGNTDTQYF	TGTGCCAGCTACTCAGGGGGAAACACAGATACGCAGTATTTT
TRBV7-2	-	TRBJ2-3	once	CASSRIVRDTQYF	TGTGCCAGCAGTCGTATAGTGAGGGATACGCAGTATTTT
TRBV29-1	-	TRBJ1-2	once	CSVEDVGGQNYGYTF	TGCAGCGTTGAAGATGTGGGAGGACAGAACTATGGCTACACCTTC
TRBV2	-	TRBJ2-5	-	CASDIGSPQETQYF	TGTGCCAGCGACATAGGCAGCCCACAAGAGACCCAGTACTTC
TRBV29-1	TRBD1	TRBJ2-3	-	CSVDGDRGTDTQYF	TGCAGCGTTGACGGGGACAGGGGCACAGATACGCAGTATTTT
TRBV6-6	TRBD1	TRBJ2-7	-	CASRRDRGLYEQYF	TGTGCCAGCAGGCGGGACAGGGGGCTATACGAGCAGTACTTC
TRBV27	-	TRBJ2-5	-	CASRAGPQETQYF	TGTGCCAGCAGGGCCGGACCTCAAGAGACCCAGTACTTC
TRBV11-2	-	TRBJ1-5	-	CASSLNGHQPQHF	TGTGCCAGCAGCTTAAATGGTCATCAGCCCCAGCATTTT
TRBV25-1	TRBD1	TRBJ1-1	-	CASSANPGTGGTSFF	TGTGCCAGCAGTGCAAATCCCGGGACAGGGGGCACATCTTTCTTT
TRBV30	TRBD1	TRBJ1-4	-	CAWAQGQAFNEKLFF	TGTGCCTGGGCGCAAGGACAGGCCTTTAATGAAAAACTGTTTTTT
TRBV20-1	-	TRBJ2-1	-	CSVRPYNEQFF	TGCAGTGTCCGACCCTACAATGAGCAGTTCTTC
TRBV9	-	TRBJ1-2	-	CASSATAGGYTF	TGTGCCAGCAGCGCGACAGCGGGGGGCTACACCTTC
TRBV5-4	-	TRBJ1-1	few	CASRPDRNTEAFF	TGTGCCAGCAGGCCGGACAGGAACACTGAAGCTTTCTTT
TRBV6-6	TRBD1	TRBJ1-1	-	CASSGDSLIF	TGTGCCAGTTCGGGGGACAGTCTAATCTTT
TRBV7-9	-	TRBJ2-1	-	CASRRGIGEQFF	TGTGCCAGCAGGCGGGGAATAGGTGAGCAGTTCTTC
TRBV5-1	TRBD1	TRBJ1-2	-	CASSSGQGLANYGYTF	TGCGCCAGCAGCTCGGGACAGGGCTTAGCTAACTATGGCTACACCTTC
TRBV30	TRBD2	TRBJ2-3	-	CAWSTSGADTQYF	TGTGCCTGGAGTACTAGCGGGGCAGATACGCAGTATTTT
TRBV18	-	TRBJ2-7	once	CASRDGRFYEQYF	TGTGCCAGCCGAGACGGACGATTCTACGAGCAGTACTTC